Each of the 23 T cell receptor beta chains below was sequenced from the same sample in a study of blood T cell repertoires in COVID-19. The table came from immunoSEQ multiplex PCR; TCRdb's copy has only in-frame clones and leaves some out. Here the sample spans tens of thousands of clones, 75% to 95% being singletons. Sequencing was performed on peripheral blood. The receptors here all came from a man aged 65 to 85 with acute or convalescent COVID-19.

This sequence joins TRBV7-9 and TRBJ2-2; 10 nucleotides align to TRBD1. This CDR3 spans 16 amino acids. V shed 3 bases, J shed 5 bases, and the junction held 6 bases outside the gene matches. From germline, CDR1 is SEHNR and CDR2 FQNEAQ (reference sequence). The CDR3 here is CASSFTRDRGTGELFF. The DNA for the CDR3 is TGTGCCAGCAGCTTCACCCGGGACAGGGGTACCGGGGAGCTGTTTTTT.

This clone was counted between two and nine times. J is TRBJ1-2 and V is TRBV3-1 (or the pseudogene TRBV3-2); no reliable D call. V lost 1 base, J lost 5 bases, and 8 bases lay in between. The CDR3 length is 13 residues. CDR1 and CDR2 from the germline V gene are LGHDT and YNNKEL (reference sequence). CDR3 loop: CASSQVAEYGYTF. The DNA of the CDR3 is TGTGCCAGCAGCCAAGTAGCTGAGTATGGCTACACCTTC.

This chain uses TRBV7-9 with TRBJ1-1, with D maybe TRBD1 (6 bases). CDR3 size: 14 residues. Trimming removed 6 bases at V and 6 bases at J, with 17 bases between. CDR1 is SEHNR, CDR2 FQNEAQ, per germline (reference sequence). DNA of the CDR3: TGTGCCAGCAGGTTCCGGGACATGAATGCTGAAGCTTTCTTT. This translates into CASRFRDMNAEAFF.

This sequence joins TRBV5-6 and TRBJ1-2, with D possibly being TRBD1 (6 bases). Germline CDR1 and CDR2: SGHDT and YYEEEE. The V end was cut by 2 bases, the J end by 13 bases, with 24 bases between. The CDR3 length is 15 residues. CDR3 amino acids: CASSLRSAGASAGTF. Written as DNA, the CDR3 is TGTGCCAGCAGCTTAAGGTCGGCAGGGGCTTCGGCGGGCACCTTC.

This chain uses TRBV27 with TRBJ1-5; the D gene is possibly TRBD1 (5 bases). V was pared by 6 bases and J by 3 bases, with 18 bases between. Germline values: CDR1 MNHEY, CDR2 SMNVEV (reference sequence). CDR3 length: 16 amino acids. CDR3 residues: CASSRRGELINQPQHF. As DNA, the CDR3 is TGTGCCAGCAGCCGCCGGGGGGAGCTGATCAATCAGCCCCAGCATTTT.

The chain links TRBV28 to TRBJ1-4; TRBD1 aligns across 7 bases. J was trimmed by 10 bases and V by 8 bases; bases with no gene match: 10. Germline V CDR1 and CDR2: MDHEN, SYDVKM. CDR3 length: 13 residues. This chain's CDR3 is CASQTGRGGKLFF. CDR3 sequence (DNA): TGTGCCAGCCAGACAGGGAGAGGTGGAAAACTGTTTTTT.

The chain joins TRBV2 to TRBJ2-3; TRBD2 aligns across 8 bases. CDR3 size: 15 residues. CDR1 and CDR2 (germline): SNHLY, FYNNEI. V was clipped by 7 bases and J by 3 bases; unmatched bases: 9. The CDR3 reads CASTRGGIGTDTQYF. In DNA, the CDR3 is TGTGCCAGCACTCGCGGGGGGATTGGAACAGATACGCAGTATTTT.

The chain recombines TRBV19 with TRBJ2-5, with D possibly matching TRBD1 (5 bases). Germline V gene lookup returns CDR1 LNHDA and CDR2 SQIVND (reference sequence). CDR3 size: 13 residues. V was pared by 5 bases and J by 5 bases, with 12 bases between. The CDR3 bases are TGTGCCAGTAGTCAGGGCCTAGGGGAGACCCAGTACTTC. Translation: CASSQGLGETQYF.

The V gene is TRBV5-1, the J gene TRBJ2-1; D is possibly TRBD2 (5 bases). The germline CDR1 and CDR2 sequences are SGHRS and YFSETQ. V shed 1 base and J shed 9 bases, with 14 bases lying between them. There are 14 residues in the CDR3. CDR3 amino acids: CASSLPTVRGEQFF. In nucleotides, the CDR3 is TGCGCCAGCAGCTTGCCGACCGTACGGGGTGAGCAGTTCTTC.

This sequence joins TRBV19 and TRBJ1-1; tentatively, D is TRBD1 (6 bases). This CDR3 region has 13 residues. Germline CDR1 and CDR2: LNHDA and SQIVND (reference sequence). Trimming removed 6 bases from V and 3 bases from J, with 11 bases in between. CDR3 region: CASRRGRDTEAFF. The CDR3 nucleotides are TGTGCCAGTAGGAGGGGGAGGGACACTGAAGCTTTCTTT.

The gene calls are TRBV9 and TRBJ1-1, with D perhaps matching TRBD1 (5 bases). The germline gives CDR1 SGDLS, CDR2 YYNGEE. Trimming cost V 2 bases and J 1 base, with 12 bases left between them. This CDR3 comprises 15 residues. CDR3 loop: CASSVVQEGNTEAFF. CDR3 sequence (DNA): TGTGCCAGCAGCGTGGTACAGGAGGGGAACACTGAAGCTTTCTTT. The full variable domain, with the rest looked up from reference TRBV9 and TRBJ1-1, is DSGVTQTPKHLITATGQRVTLRCSPRSGDLSVYWYQQSLDQGLQFLIQYYNGEERAKGNILERFSAQQFPDLHSELNLSSLELGDSALYFCASSVVQEGNTEAFFGQGTRLTVV.

CDR3 loop: CASSSATHTPVKGYEQFF. The CDR3, as DNA: TGTGCCAGCAGTTCCGCGACTCACACGCCGGTTAAGGGGTATGAGCAGTTCTTC. The chain has TRBV6-2 or TRBV6-3 and TRBJ2-1; D possibly corresponds to TRBD1 (5 bases). V lost 4 bases and J 8 bases, leaving 27 bases between the germline ends. In germline, CDR1 is MNHEY, CDR2 SVGEGT. CDR3 length: 18 amino acids.

V gene TRBV25-1 combines with J gene TRBJ1-2; D is possibly TRBD1 (5 bases). The CDR3 spans 13 residues. The germline V gene encodes CDR1 MGHDK and CDR2 SYGVNS. Deletions cut 4 bases from V and 9 bases from J, with 15 bases between. The CDR3 protein is CASSASGAGRYTF. The CDR3 nucleotides read TGTGCCAGCAGTGCGTCTGGGGCCGGGCGCTACACCTTC.

The V call is TRBV7-6, the J call TRBJ1-2, with D perhaps matching TRBD1 (6 bases). V gave up 6 bases and J gave up 3 bases, with 20 bases separating them. Per the germline V gene, CDR1 is SGHVS and CDR2 is FNYEAQ. The CDR3 runs to 16 residues. The CDR3, as DNA: TGTGCCAGCAGACCCGGGACATCTAATTTGGACTATGGCTACACCTTC. Its translation: CASRPGTSNLDYGYTF.

J is TRBJ1-2 and V is TRBV29-1; D possibly corresponds to TRBD1 (5 bases). This CDR3 has 11 residues. V lost 8 bases and J 4 bases, leaving 11 bases between the germline ends. CDR1 and CDR2 (germline): SQVTM, ANQGSEA. CDR3 sequence: CSSVGGYGYTF. Here the CDR3 DNA reads TGCAGCTCCGTGGGGGGCTATGGCTACACCTTC.

Here the CDR3 reads CASTNGGYLNEQFF. In nucleotides, the CDR3 is TGTGCCAGCACCAACGGGGGATATCTCAATGAGCAGTTCTTC. The rearrangement links TRBV6-5 to TRBJ2-1; D possibly corresponds to TRBD2 (6 bases). V was trimmed by 7 bases and J by 6 bases, leaving 16 bases between them. Per the germline V gene, CDR1 is MNHEY and CDR2 is SVGAGI. CDR3 length: 14 residues.

V is TRBV3-1 (or the pseudogene TRBV3-2) and J is TRBJ2-1; unclear D gene. Between the trimmed V and J ends, which lost 8 bases and 4 bases, there was a span of 12 bases. Germline CDR1 LGHDT, CDR2 YNNKEL (reference sequence). The CDR3 extends over 13 amino acids. This CDR3 is CASRETYYNEQFF. CDR3 DNA sequence: TGTGCCAGCCGCGAGACTTATTACAATGAGCAGTTCTTC.

The rearrangement uses TRBV12-3 or TRBV12-4 and TRBJ1-1, with D uncertain. Trimming cost V 5 bases and J 2 bases, with 6 bases left between them. The CDR3 is 12 residues long. The CDR3 here is CASSLRNTEAFF. The CDR3, as DNA: TGTGCCAGCAGTCTCAGAAACACTGAAGCTTTCTTT.

The chain links TRBV7-2 to TRBJ1-5, with D possibly being TRBD1 (5 bases). CDR1 and CDR2 (germline): SGHTA, FQGNSA. The CDR3 sequence is 16 residues long. V dropped 1 base and J dropped 6 bases, with 16 bases sitting between them. The DNA for the CDR3 is TGTGCCAGCAGCTTAGACGGTATTGGGGGGGGTCAGCCCCAGCATTTT. This translates into CASSLDGIGGGQPQHF.

The chain joins TRBV7-5 to TRBJ2-1; TRBD1, the table's D call, lacks a check against the DNA. TRBV7-5 is reported as a pseudogene. This CDR3 comprises 15 residues. CDR3 DNA: TGTGCCAGAAGACCGATCCCGGGACAGTACAATGAGCAGTTCTTC. It translates to CARRPIPGQYNEQFF.

This chain uses TRBV19 with TRBJ1-3; TRBD1 matches 10 bases. Per germline, CDR1 LNHDA and CDR2 SQIVND (reference sequence). V trimming: 7 bases; J trimming: 4 bases; junction bases outside the gene matches: 7. The CDR3 totals 15 residues. The CDR3 here is CASTAGQGLGNTIYF. The CDR3 region has the DNA TGTGCCAGTACCGCGGGACAGGGGCTCGGAAACACCATATATTTT.

This chain uses TRBV10-3 with TRBJ2-7; maybe TRBD1 (6 bases). V was shortened by 6 bases and J by 4 bases, with 16 bases between the two germline ends. CDR3 length: 14 amino acids. Germline lookup yields CDR1 ENHRY and CDR2 SYGVKD. The CDR3: CAIRGGRTGYEQYF. CDR3 DNA: TGTGCCATCAGAGGCGGCCGTACAGGGTACGAGCAGTACTTC.

This chain uses TRBV2 with TRBJ1-6; 10 positions match TRBD1. The CDR3 is 16 residues long. V trimming: 8 bases; J trimming: 6 bases; junction bases outside the gene matches: 10. CDR1 is SNHLY, CDR2 FYNNEI, per germline. The CDR3 nucleotides are TGTGCCAGCTTACGGGACAGGGGAACCTTTAATTCACCCCTCCACTTT. Encoded protein: CASLRDRGTFNSPLHF.